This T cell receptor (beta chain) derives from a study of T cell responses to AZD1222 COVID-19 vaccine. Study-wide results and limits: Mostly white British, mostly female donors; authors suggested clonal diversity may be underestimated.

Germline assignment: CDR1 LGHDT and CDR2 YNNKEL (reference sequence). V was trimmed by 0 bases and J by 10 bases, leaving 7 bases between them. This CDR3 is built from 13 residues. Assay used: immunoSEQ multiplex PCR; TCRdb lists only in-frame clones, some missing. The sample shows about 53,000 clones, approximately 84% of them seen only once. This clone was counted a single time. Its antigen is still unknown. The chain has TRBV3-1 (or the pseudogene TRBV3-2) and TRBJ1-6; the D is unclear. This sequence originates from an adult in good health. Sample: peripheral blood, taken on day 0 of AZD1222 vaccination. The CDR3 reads CASSQDRPSPLHF. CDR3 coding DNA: TGTGCCAGCAGCCAAGATCGGCCATCACCCCTCCACTTT.